Following are 20 T cell receptor beta chains from one sample sequenced in a study of blood T cell repertoires in COVID-19. The method was immunoSEQ multiplex PCR; TCRdb's version includes in-frame clones alone and lacks a portion of them. The table has roughly 300,000 clones, approximately 83% seen once. Material: peripheral blood. The receptors shown here come from a human donor in a cohort sampled during active COVID-19.

Details on this clone: Mismatch with germline at one junction end may stem from a read error. This chain connects TRBV6-1 to TRBJ1-2; D unclear. This CDR3 comprises 13 residues. CDR1 and CDR2 from the germline V gene are MNHNS and SASEGT. CDR3 amino acids: CASSEIEFGTAYF. Written as DNA, the CDR3 is TGTGCCAGCAGTGAAATAGAATTTGGTACAGCCTACTTC.

The V gene is TRBV5-8, the J gene TRBJ1-5; D call uncertain. The CDR3 sequence is 12 residues long. The germline V gene has CDR1 SGHTS and CDR2 YDEGEE. V was clipped by 9 bases and J by 5 bases, with 12 bases between them. CDR3 bases: TGTGCCACCCCTGGGCCCCATCAGCCCCAGCATTTT. This sequence encodes CATPGPHQPQHF.

The chain joins TRBV3-1 (or the pseudogene TRBV3-2) to TRBJ2-1; 14 bases agree with TRBD2. Unmatched junction bases numbered 7, after V lost 5 bases and J lost 4 bases. The CDR3 runs to 17 residues. Germline-derived CDR1 and CDR2 are LGHDT and YNNKEL (reference sequence). CDR3 DNA: TGTGCCAGCAGCGGGACTAGCGGGAGCTACCCTTACAATGAGCAGTTCTTC. Translation gives CASSGTSGSYPYNEQFF.

This clone was detected ten times or more. The chain joins TRBV4-3 to TRBJ2-1; 8 nucleotides agree with TRBD1. Germline CDR1 reads LGHNA; CDR2 reads YSLEER. The V gene end was trimmed by 5 bases and the J gene end by 6 bases; junction bases not matched to a gene: 6. The CDR3 runs 14 residues. The CDR3, as DNA: TGCGCCAGCAGCTGGACAGGGCTGAGCAATGAGCAGTTCTTC. It encodes CASSWTGLSNEQFF.

The chain uses TRBV7-9 and TRBJ1-1, with 8 bases identical to TRBD1. The CDR3 has 13 amino acids. V lost 0 bases and J lost 12; bases outside the gene matches: 6. From germline, CDR1 is SEHNR and CDR2 FQNEAQ (reference sequence). The CDR3 protein is CASSLAGQGWTFF. The CDR3 DNA reads TGTGCCAGCAGCTTAGCCGGACAGGGTTGGACTTTCTTT.

The CDR3 DNA reads TGTGCCAGCGCTAAGGAGTTCCAAGAGACCCAGTACTTC. This encodes CASAKEFQETQYF. This rearrangement joins TRBV7-9 to TRBJ2-5; D ambiguous. This CDR3 is built from 13 residues. Germline-derived CDR1 and CDR2 are SEHNR and FQNEAQ (reference sequence). Trimming cost V 8 bases and J 1 base, with 11 bases left between them.

V is TRBV30 and J is TRBJ1-5; 7 positions agree with TRBD1. This CDR3 has 14 residues. The germline CDR1 and CDR2 sequences are GTSNPN and SVGIG (reference sequence). Trimming took 5 bases from V and 4 from J; bases not matched to a gene: 8. CDR3 sequence reads: CAWSQGTANQPQHF. DNA of the CDR3: TGTGCCTGGTCCCAAGGGACAGCTAATCAGCCCCAGCATTTT. The full variable domain, in which reference TRBV30 and TRBJ1-5 provide the parts outside the CDR3, is SQTIHQWPATLVQPVGSPLSLECTVEGTSNPNLYWYRQAAGRGLQLLFYSVGIGQISSEVPQNLSASRPQDRQFILSSKKLLLSDSGFYLCAWSQGTANQPQHFGDGTRLSIL.

The V call is TRBV12-5, the J call TRBJ1-1, with D tentatively TRBD1 (5 bases). Trimming removed 0 bases at V and 6 bases at J, with 11 bases between. Per the germline V gene, CDR1 is LGHNT and CDR2 is FRNRAP. The CDR3 runs 14 residues. CDR3 nucleotides: TGTGCTAGTGGTTTGGTATACTGGGGGGCTGAAGCTTTCTTT. Protein product: CASGLVYWGAEAFF.

This chain connects TRBV6-1 to TRBJ1-1; D is unresolved. The germline gives CDR1 MNHNS, CDR2 SASEGT. The V end lost 2 bases, the J end lost 10 bases, and 8 bases lay between the germline ends. The CDR3 covers 11 residues. The CDR3 DNA sequence: TGTGCCAGCAGTGAAATGGACTTAGCTTTCTTT. Protein: CASSEMDLAFF.

The chain employs TRBV27 and TRBJ2-7; D is possibly TRBD2 (6 bases). V was trimmed by 4 bases and J by 2 bases, leaving 12 bases between them. CDR1 is MNHEY, CDR2 SMNVEV, per germline (reference sequence). This CDR3 is 14 amino acids long. For the CDR3, the DNA is TGTGCCAGCAGTTGGAGTGGAGGGACCTACGAGCAGTACTTC. It codes for CASSWSGGTYEQYF.

The V gene is TRBV7-2, the J gene TRBJ2-2; D is ambiguous. With 4 bases removed from V and 8 bases from J, the gap between germline ends came to 11 bases. There are 13 residues in the CDR3. Germline V lookup: CDR1 SGHTA, CDR2 FQGNSA. In nucleotides, the CDR3 is TGTGCCAGCAGCTCCCCGGTGTTGGGGGAGCTGTTTTTT. This translates into CASSSPVLGELFF.

This chain uses TRBV18 with TRBJ2-7, with 7 bases identical to TRBD1. From germline, CDR1 is KGHSH and CDR2 LQKENI. The V gene end was trimmed by 4 bases and the J gene end by 3 bases; junction bases not matched to a gene: 6. This CDR3 is built from 14 residues. CDR3 sequence (DNA): TGTGCCAGCTCACAAGGACAGGACCTCTACGAGCAGTACTTC. It yields the protein CASSQGQDLYEQYF.

The rearrangement joins TRBV5-4 to TRBJ1-6; maybe TRBD1 (5 bases). The CDR3 has 14 amino acids. Germline lookup yields CDR1 SGHNT and CDR2 YYREEE (reference sequence). The germline V and J ends were trimmed by 5 bases and 6 bases, with 12 bases remaining between them. The CDR3 region has the DNA TGTGCCAGCAGACAGGACCGGGTTAATTCACCCCTCCACTTT. Its protein is CASRQDRVNSPLHF.

In DNA, the CDR3 is TGTGCCAGCAGCCTAGCGGGACCCTACGAGCAGTACTTC. Its translation is CASSLAGPYEQYF. V usage is TRBV3-1 (or the pseudogene TRBV3-2) and J usage is TRBJ2-7; 8 bases align to TRBD2. V shed 4 bases, J shed 2 bases, and the junction held 1 base outside the gene matches. The CDR3 spans 13 residues. Germline V gene sequence: CDR1 LGHDT, CDR2 YNNKEL (reference sequence).

This chain uses TRBV6-5 with TRBJ2-7; 9 positions agree with TRBD1. Germline-derived CDR1 and CDR2 are MNHEY and SVGAGI. The CDR3 runs 11 residues. V trimming: 10 bases; J trimming: 4 bases; junction bases outside the gene matches: 2. In nucleotides, the CDR3 is TGTGCCACCGGGACAGGGTACGAGCAGTACTTC. The encoded protein is CATGTGYEQYF.

This chain links TRBV11-2 with TRBJ2-7; a possible D gene is TRBD2 (5 bases). V was trimmed by 0 bases and J by 2 bases, leaving 14 bases between them. The V gene's germline CDR1 is SGHAT and CDR2 FQNNGV. This CDR3 is 16 amino acids long. The CDR3 DNA is TGTGCCAGCAGCTTAGAGGGAGTTAGCATCGCCTACGAGCAGTACTTC. It specifies CASSLEGVSIAYEQYF. Full variable domain (rest looked up from reference TRBV11-2 and TRBJ2-7): EAGVAQSPRYKIIEKRQSVAFWCNPISGHATLYWYQQILGQGPKLLIQFQNNGVVDDSQLPKDRFSAERLKGVDSTLKIQPAKLEDSAVYLCASSLEGVSIAYEQYFGPGTRLTVT.

This chain connects TRBV12-3 or TRBV12-4 to TRBJ1-5; D is possibly TRBD1 (5 bases). Trimming removed 5 bases at V and 7 bases at J, with 12 bases between. The CDR3 runs 13 residues. DNA of the CDR3: TGTGCCAGCAGTCTGTCAGGGAACCAGCCCCAGCATTTT. Encoded protein: CASSLSGNQPQHF.

This sequence joins TRBV14 and TRBJ2-2; TRBD2 matches at 11 bases. The length of the CDR3 is 17 residues. Germline CDR1 reads SGHDN; CDR2 reads FVKESK. The trim removed 1 base at V and 6 bases at J, leaving 7 bases unmatched. CDR3 DNA: TGTGCCAGCAGCCAAGGCGGGCTAGCGGGAGGCCCCGGGGAGCTGTTTTTT. It yields the protein CASSQGGLAGGPGELFF.

The chain employs TRBV19 and TRBJ2-2; unclear D gene. The CDR3 covers 15 residues. Trimming left V 0 bases short and J 6 bases short, with 11 bases between. Germline values: CDR1 LNHDA, CDR2 SQIVND (reference sequence). As DNA, the CDR3 is TGTGCCAGTAGTATAGATCGACGCCAGGCCGGGGAGCTGTTTTTT. It is translated as CASSIDRRQAGELFF. The full variable domain, its missing parts supplied by reference TRBV19 and TRBJ2-2, is DGGITQSPKYLFRKEGQNVTLSCEQNLNHDAMYWYRQDPGQGLRLIYYSQIVNDFQKGDIAEGYSVSREKKESFPLTVTSAQKNPTAFYLCASSIDRRQAGELFFGEGSRLTVL.

This rearrangement joins TRBV2 to TRBJ2-2; 9 nucleotides line up with TRBD2. Germline assignment: CDR1 SNHLY and CDR2 FYNNEI. CDR3 size: 18 residues. Losses at the gene ends were 8 bases for V and 1 base for J; bases not matched to a gene: 14. The CDR3 DNA reads as TGTGCCAGCCTCCCTGGGATTCTAGCGGGAAAGAACACCGGGGAGCTGTTTTTT. This sequence encodes CASLPGILAGKNTGELFF. Full variable domain (outside the CDR3, taken from reference TRBV2 and TRBJ2-2): EPEVTQTPSHQVTQMGQEVILRCVPISNHLYFYWYRQILGQKVEFLVSFYNNEISEKSEIFDDQFSVERPDGSNFTLKIRSTKLEDSAMYFCASLPGILAGKNTGELFFGEGSRLTVL.